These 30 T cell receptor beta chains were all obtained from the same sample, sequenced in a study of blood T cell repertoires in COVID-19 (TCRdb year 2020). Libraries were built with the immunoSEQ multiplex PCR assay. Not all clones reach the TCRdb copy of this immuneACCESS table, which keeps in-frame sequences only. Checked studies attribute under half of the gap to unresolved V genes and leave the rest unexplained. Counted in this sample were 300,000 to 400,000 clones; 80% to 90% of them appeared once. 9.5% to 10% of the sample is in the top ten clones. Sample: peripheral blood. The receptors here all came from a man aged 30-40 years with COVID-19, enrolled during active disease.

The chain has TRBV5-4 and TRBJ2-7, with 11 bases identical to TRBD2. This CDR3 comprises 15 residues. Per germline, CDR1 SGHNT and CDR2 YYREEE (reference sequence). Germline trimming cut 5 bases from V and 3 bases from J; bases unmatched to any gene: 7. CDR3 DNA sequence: TGTGCCAGCAGTCCTACCGGGACTAGCGGCTACGAGCAGTACTTC. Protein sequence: CASSPTGTSGYEQYF. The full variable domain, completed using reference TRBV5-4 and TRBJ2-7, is ETGVTQSPTHLIKTRGQQVTLRCSSQSGHNTVSWYQQALGQGPQFIFQYYREEENGRGNFPPRFSGLQFPNYSSELNVNALELDDSALYLCASSPTGTSGYEQYFGPGTRLTVT.

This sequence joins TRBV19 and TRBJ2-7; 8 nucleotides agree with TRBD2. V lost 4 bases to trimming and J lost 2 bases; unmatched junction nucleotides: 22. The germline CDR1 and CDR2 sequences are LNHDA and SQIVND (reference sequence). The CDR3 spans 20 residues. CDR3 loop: CASSTRDPVELREGTYEQYF. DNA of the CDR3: TGTGCCAGTAGTACTCGGGACCCGGTGGAGTTACGGGAGGGGACCTACGAGCAGTACTTC. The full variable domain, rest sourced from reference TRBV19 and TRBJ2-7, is DGGITQSPKYLFRKEGQNVTLSCEQNLNHDAMYWYRQDPGQGLRLIYYSQIVNDFQKGDIAEGYSVSREKKESFPLTVTSAQKNPTAFYLCASSTRDPVELREGTYEQYFGPGTRLTVT.

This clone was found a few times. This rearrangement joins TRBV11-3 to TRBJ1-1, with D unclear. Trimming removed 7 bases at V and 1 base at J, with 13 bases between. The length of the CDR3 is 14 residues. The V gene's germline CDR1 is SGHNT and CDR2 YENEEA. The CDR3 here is CASKLLSRNTEAFF. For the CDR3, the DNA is TGTGCCAGCAAGCTCTTGTCACGGAACACTGAAGCTTTCTTT.

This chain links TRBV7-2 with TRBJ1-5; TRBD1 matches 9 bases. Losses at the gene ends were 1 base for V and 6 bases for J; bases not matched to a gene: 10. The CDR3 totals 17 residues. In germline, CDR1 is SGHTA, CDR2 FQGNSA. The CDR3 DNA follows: TGTGCCAGCAGCTTAGGAGGGGGTGGACAGGGGAGTCAGCCCCAGCATTTT. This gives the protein CASSLGGGGQGSQPQHF.

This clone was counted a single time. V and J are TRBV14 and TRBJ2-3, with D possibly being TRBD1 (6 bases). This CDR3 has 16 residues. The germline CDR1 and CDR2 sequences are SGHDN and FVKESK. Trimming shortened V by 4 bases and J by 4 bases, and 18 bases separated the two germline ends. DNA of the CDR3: TGTGCCAGCAGCCGCTTACAGGGTCAGGGGCCAGATACGCAGTATTTT. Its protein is CASSRLQGQGPDTQYF.

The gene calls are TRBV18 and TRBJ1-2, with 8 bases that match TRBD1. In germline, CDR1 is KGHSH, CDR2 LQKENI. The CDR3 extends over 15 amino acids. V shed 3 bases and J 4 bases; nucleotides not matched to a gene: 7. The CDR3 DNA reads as TGTGCCAGCTCACCCATAGGACAGGGAACCTATGGCTACACCTTC. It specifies CASSPIGQGTYGYTF.

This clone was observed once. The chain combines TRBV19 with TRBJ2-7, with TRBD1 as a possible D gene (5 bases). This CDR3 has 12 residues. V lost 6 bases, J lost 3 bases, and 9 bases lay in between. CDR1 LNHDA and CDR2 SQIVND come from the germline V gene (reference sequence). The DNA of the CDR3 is TGTGCCAGTAGCGACAGACTCTACGAGCAGTACTTC. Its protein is CASSDRLYEQYF.

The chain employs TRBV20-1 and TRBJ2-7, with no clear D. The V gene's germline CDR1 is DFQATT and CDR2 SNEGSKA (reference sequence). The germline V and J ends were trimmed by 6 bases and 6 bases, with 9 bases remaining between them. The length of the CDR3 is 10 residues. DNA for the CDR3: TGCAGTGCCCTTTTTCGCGAGCAGTACTTC. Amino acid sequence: CSALFREQYF.

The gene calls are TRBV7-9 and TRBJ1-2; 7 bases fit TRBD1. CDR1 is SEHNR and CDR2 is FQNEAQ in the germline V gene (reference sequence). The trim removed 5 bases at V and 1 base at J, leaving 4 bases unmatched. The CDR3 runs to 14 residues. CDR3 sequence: CASSAGGNNYGYTF. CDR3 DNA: TGTGCCAGCAGCGCAGGGGGGAATAACTATGGCTACACCTTC. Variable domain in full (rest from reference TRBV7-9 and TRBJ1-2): DTGVSQNPRHKITKRGQNVTFRCDPISEHNRLYWYRQTLGQGPEFLTYFQNEAQLEKSRLLSDRFSAERPKGSFSTLEIQRTEQGDSAMYLCASSAGGNNYGYTFGSGTRLTVV.

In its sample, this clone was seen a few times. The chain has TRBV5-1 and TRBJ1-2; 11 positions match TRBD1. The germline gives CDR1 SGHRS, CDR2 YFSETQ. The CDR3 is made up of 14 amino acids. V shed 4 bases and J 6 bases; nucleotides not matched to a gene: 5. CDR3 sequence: CASSTGQGADGYTF. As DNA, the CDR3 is TGCGCCAGCAGCACCGGACAGGGGGCAGATGGCTACACCTTC. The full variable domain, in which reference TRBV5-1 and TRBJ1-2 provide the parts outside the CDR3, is KAGVTQTPRYLIKTRGQQVTLSCSPISGHRSVSWYQQTPGQGLQFLFEYFSETQRNKGNFPGRFSGRQFSNSRSEMNVSTLELGDSALYLCASSTGQGADGYTFGSGTRLTVV.

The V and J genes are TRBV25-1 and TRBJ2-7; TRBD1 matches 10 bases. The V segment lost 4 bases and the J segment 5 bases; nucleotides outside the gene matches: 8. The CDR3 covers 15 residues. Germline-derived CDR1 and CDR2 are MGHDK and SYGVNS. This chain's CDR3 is CASSVSGQGNHEQYF. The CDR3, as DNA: TGTGCCAGCAGTGTATCGGGACAGGGGAACCACGAGCAGTACTTC.

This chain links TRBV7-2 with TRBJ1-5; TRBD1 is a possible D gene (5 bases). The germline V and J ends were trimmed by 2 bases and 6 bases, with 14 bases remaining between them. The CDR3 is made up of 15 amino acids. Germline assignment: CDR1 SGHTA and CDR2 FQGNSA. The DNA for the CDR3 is TGTGCCAGCAGCTTATTTTATCAGGGAGGTCAGCCCCAGCATTTT. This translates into CASSLFYQGGQPQHF. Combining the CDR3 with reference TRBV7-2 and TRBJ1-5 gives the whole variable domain GAGVSQSPSNKVTEKGKDVELRCDPISGHTALYWYRQSLGQGLEFLIYFQGNSAPDKSGLPSDRFSAERTGGSVSTLTIQRTQQEDSAVYLCASSLFYQGGQPQHFGDGTRLSIL.

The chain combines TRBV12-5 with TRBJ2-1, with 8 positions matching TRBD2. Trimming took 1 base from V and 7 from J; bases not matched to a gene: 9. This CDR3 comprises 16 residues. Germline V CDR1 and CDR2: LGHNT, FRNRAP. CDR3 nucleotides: TGTGCTAGTGGTTTGGCTCTAGCGGGTAACTTAAATGAGCAGTTCTTC. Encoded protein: CASGLALAGNLNEQFF.

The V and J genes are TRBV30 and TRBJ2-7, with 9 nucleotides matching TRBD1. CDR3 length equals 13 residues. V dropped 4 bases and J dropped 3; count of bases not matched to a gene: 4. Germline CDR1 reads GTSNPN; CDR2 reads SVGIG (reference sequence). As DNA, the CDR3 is TGTGCCTGGAACACGGGACAGGGCTACGAGCAGTACTTC. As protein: CAWNTGQGYEQYF.

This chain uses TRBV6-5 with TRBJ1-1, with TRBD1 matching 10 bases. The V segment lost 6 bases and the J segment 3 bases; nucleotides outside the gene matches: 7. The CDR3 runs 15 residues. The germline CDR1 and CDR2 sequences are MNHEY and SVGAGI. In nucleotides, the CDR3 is TGTGCCAGCAGGAGACAGGGGGCAGTTGACACTGAAGCTTTCTTT. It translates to CASRRQGAVDTEAFF.

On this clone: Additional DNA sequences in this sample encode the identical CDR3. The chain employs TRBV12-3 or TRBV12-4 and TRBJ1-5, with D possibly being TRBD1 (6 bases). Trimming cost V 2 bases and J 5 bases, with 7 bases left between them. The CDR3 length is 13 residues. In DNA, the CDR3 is TGTGCCAGCAGTTTACGACAGGATCAGCCCCAGCATTTT. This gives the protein CASSLRQDQPQHF.

The chain's CDR3 is CASSLKERASTDTQYF. The CDR3 bases are TGTGCCAGCAGCTTAAAAGAGCGGGCTAGCACAGATACGCAGTATTTT. The chain carries TRBV5-4 and TRBJ2-3; a possible D gene is TRBD2 (6 bases). Germline V gene sequence: CDR1 SGHNT, CDR2 YYREEE (reference sequence). The CDR3 contains 16 residues. Trimming took off 2 bases at V and 0 bases at J, with 13 bases between the two ends.

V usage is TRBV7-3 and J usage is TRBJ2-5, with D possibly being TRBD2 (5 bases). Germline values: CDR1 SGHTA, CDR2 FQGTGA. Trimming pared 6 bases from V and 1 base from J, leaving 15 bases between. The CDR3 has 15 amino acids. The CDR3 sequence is CASRQSSSSQETQYF. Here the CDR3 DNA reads TGTGCCAGCAGGCAAAGCTCTAGCAGCCAAGAGACCCAGTACTTC.

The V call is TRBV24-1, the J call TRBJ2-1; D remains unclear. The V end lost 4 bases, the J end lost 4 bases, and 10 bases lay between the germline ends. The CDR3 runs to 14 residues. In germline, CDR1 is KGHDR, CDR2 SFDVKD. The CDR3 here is CATSERALYNEQFF. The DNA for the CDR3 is TGTGCCACCAGTGAGCGAGCGTTGTACAATGAGCAGTTCTTC.

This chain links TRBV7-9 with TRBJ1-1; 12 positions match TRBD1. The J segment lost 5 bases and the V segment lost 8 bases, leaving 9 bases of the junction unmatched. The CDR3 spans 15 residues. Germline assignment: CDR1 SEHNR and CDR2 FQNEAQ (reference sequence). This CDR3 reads CASFRDRGRGTEAFF. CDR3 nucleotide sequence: TGTGCCAGCTTCCGGGACAGGGGGCGAGGGACTGAAGCTTTCTTT.

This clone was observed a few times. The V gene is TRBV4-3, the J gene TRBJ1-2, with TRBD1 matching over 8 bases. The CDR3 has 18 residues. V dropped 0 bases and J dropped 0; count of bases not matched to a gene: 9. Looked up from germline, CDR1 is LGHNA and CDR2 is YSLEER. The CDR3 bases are TGCGCCAGCAGCCAAGATTGGACAGGGCGTAAGGCTAACTATGGCTACACCTTC. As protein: CASSQDWTGRKANYGYTF.

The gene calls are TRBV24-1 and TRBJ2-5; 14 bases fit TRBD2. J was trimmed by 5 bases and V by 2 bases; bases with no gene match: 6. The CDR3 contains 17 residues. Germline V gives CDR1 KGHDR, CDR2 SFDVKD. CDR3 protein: CATSDYTGTSGGETQYF. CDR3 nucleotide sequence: TGTGCCACCAGTGATTACACCGGGACTAGCGGGGGCGAGACCCAGTACTTC.

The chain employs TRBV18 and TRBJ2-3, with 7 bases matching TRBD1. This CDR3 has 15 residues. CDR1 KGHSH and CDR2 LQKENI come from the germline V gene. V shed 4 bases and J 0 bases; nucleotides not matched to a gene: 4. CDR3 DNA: TGTGCCAGCTCACGGGACAGTACTAGCACAGATACGCAGTATTTT. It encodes CASSRDSTSTDTQYF.

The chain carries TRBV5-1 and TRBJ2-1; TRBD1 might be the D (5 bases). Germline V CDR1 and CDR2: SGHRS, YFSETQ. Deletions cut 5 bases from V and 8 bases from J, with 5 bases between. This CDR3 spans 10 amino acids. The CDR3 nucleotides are TGCGCCAGCAGAGGGGATGAGCAGTTCTTC. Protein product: CASRGDEQFF.

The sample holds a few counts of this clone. CDR3 nucleotide sequence: TGTGCCAGCAGCCAAGATACTATAGGACAGGGGAGCCACGAGCAGTACTTC. Its translation: CASSQDTIGQGSHEQYF. The chain couples TRBV14 to TRBJ2-7, with 9 bases lining up with TRBD1. The CDR3 loop spans 17 amino acids. V lost 0 bases, J lost 5 bases, and 11 bases stayed unmatched. CDR1 is SGHDN and CDR2 is FVKESK in the germline V gene.

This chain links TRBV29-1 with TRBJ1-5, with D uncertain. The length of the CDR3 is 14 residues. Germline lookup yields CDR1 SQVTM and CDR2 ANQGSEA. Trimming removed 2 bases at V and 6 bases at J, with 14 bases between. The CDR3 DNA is TGCAGCGTTGAAATCGGCCACCCGGGTCAGCCCCAGCATTTT. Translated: CSVEIGHPGQPQHF. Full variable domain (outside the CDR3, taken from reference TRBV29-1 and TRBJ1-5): SAVISQKPSRDICQRGTSLTIQCQVDSQVTMMFWYRQQPGQSLTLIATANQGSEATYESGFVIDKFPISRPNLTFSTLTVSNMSPEDSSIYLCSVEIGHPGQPQHFGDGTRLSIL.

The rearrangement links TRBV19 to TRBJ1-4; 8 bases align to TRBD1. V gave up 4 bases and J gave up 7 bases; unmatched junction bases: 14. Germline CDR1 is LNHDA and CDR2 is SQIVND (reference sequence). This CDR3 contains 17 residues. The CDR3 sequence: CASSRFARGQGSEKLFF. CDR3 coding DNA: TGTGCCAGTAGTAGGTTCGCCAGGGGGCAGGGAAGTGAAAAACTGTTTTTT.

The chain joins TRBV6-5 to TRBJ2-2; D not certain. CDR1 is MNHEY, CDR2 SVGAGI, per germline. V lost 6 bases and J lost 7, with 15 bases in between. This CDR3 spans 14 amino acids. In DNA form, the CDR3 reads TGTGCCAGCAGCCGAGAGGATAGGAACGGGGAGCTGTTTTTT. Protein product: CASSREDRNGELFF.

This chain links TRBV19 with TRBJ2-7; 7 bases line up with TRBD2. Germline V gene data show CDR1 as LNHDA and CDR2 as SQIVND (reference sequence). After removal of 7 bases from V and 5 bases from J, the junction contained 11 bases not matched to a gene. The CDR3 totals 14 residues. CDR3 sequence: CASKGAGVNHEQYF. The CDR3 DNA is TGTGCCAGTAAAGGGGCGGGAGTAAACCACGAGCAGTACTTC.

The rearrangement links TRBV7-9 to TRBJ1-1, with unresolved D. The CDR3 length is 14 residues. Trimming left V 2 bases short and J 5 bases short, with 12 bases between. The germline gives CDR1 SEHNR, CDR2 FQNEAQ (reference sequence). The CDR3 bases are TGTGCCAGCAGCTTATGGTGGGGAGGGACTGAAGCTTTCTTT. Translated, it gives CASSLWWGGTEAFF.